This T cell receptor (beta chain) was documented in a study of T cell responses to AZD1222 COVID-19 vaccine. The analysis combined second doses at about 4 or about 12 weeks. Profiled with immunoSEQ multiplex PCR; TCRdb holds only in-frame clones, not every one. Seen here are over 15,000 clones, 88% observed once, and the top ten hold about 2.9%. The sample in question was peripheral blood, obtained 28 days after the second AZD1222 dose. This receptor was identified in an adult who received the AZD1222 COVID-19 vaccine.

The CDR3 DNA follows: TGTGCCAGCAGTCAAGACAGGGTGCAAGAGACCCAGTACTTC. Translation gives CASSQDRVQETQYF. J is TRBJ2-5 and V is TRBV6-2 or TRBV6-3, with 7 bases lining up with TRBD1. Germline assignment: CDR1 MNHEY and CDR2 SVGEGT. The CDR3 totals 14 residues. V was clipped by 5 bases and J by 2 bases; unmatched bases: 5.